Each of the 14 T cell receptor beta chains below was sequenced from the same sample in a study of PD-1 blockade in classical Hodgkin lymphoma. Every patient relapsed after autologous stem cell transplantation, and brentuximab vedotin exposure varied. Magnetic negative selection served to purify CD4+ T cells out of PBMCs that had been thawed. Assay: immunoSEQ multiplex PCR; the TCRdb copy retains only in-frame clones and omits some. Among about 23,000 clones, around 84% were seen once, and the ten largest hold around 1.7%. The starting material was CD4+ T cells from blood, obtained at baseline. These receptor sequences come from a human donor with classical Hodgkin lymphoma.

The V gene is TRBV19, the J gene TRBJ1-2; 11 bases fit TRBD1. Germline V CDR1 and CDR2: LNHDA, SQIVND (reference sequence). The CDR3 is 21 amino acids. After removal of 9 bases from V and 7 bases from J, the junction contained 31 bases not matched to a gene. The CDR3 coding sequence is TGTGCCAGCCAACTCTTGGGAGCCAACCCCGGACGGGACAGGGGGTTTTTTGGCTACACCTTC. The encoded protein is CASQLLGANPGRDRGFFGYTF.

The V gene is TRBV18, the J gene TRBJ2-7, with D unresolved. The ends were cut back, 3 bases at V and 2 bases at J, with 8 bases in the middle. The CDR3 is 13 amino acids. CDR1 and CDR2 from the germline V gene are KGHSH and LQKENI. Here the CDR3 DNA reads TGTGCCAGCTCACCGCCCTCGACCTACGAGCAGTACTTC. Its protein is CASSPPSTYEQYF.

This rearrangement joins TRBV19 to TRBJ1-6, with 9 positions matching TRBD1. Trimming took 2 bases from V and 10 from J; bases not matched to a gene: 12. CDR3 length: 17 amino acids. The germline V gene encodes CDR1 LNHDA and CDR2 SQIVND (reference sequence). The CDR3, as DNA: TGTGCCAGTAGTATAACAGGGGGCGCGCAGGGCGGATCACCCCTCCACTTT. The encoded protein is CASSITGGAQGGSPLHF. The whole variable domain, filled in from reference TRBV19 and TRBJ1-6, reads DGGITQSPKYLFRKEGQNVTLSCEQNLNHDAMYWYRQDPGQGLRLIYYSQIVNDFQKGDIAEGYSVSREKKESFPLTVTSAQKNPTAFYLCASSITGGAQGGSPLHFGNGTRLTVT.

The chain links TRBV5-1 to TRBJ2-3; 11 positions match TRBD2. CDR1 SGHRS and CDR2 YFSETQ come from the germline V gene. V lost 4 bases to trimming and J lost 5 bases; unmatched junction nucleotides: 6. The length of the CDR3 is 15 residues. The CDR3 region has the DNA TGCGCCAGCAGCCTGGGACTAGCGGCTTTAGATACGCAGTATTTT. Amino acid sequence: CASSLGLAALDTQYF.

This clone was observed a single time. The rearrangement joins TRBV30 to TRBJ1-3, with D uncertain. Germline V gene lookup returns CDR1 GTSNPN and CDR2 SVGIG (reference sequence). The germline V and J ends were trimmed by 0 bases and 2 bases, with 14 bases remaining between them. CDR3 size: 16 residues. CDR3 residues: CAWSVEHGEPGNTIYF. In DNA form, the CDR3 reads TGTGCCTGGAGTGTAGAACACGGTGAGCCTGGAAACACCATATATTTT.

V is TRBV19 and J is TRBJ1-5, with 8 bases that match TRBD1. J was trimmed by 5 bases and V by 7 bases; bases with no gene match: 10. The CDR3 is 15 amino acids. CDR1 LNHDA and CDR2 SQIVND come from the germline V gene (reference sequence). The CDR3 DNA sequence: TGTGCCAGTATAAATCGACAGGGGATGGATCAGCCCCAGCATTTT. This translates into CASINRQGMDQPQHF.

This chain joins TRBV7-9 and TRBJ1-2, with 7 bases that match TRBD1. The CDR3 has 14 amino acids. Losses at the gene ends were 7 bases for V and 2 bases for J; bases not matched to a gene: 7. CDR1 is SEHNR, CDR2 FQNEAQ, per germline (reference sequence). The chain's CDR3 is CASTRTGGNYGYTF. The DNA of the CDR3 is TGTGCCAGCACCAGGACAGGCGGAAACTATGGCTACACCTTC.

The chain carries TRBV6-5 and TRBJ1-2; 7 bases are shared with TRBD1. Germline V CDR1 and CDR2: MNHEY, SVGAGI. Trimming took 5 bases from V and 5 from J; bases not matched to a gene: 8. CDR3 length: 14 amino acids. The CDR3 region is CASSGGTATYGYTF. In nucleotides, the CDR3 is TGTGCCAGCAGTGGCGGGACAGCGACATATGGCTACACCTTC.

This rearrangement joins TRBV6-5 to TRBJ1-1, with D unclear. V shed 0 bases and J shed 5 bases, with 7 bases lying between them. CDR1 is MNHEY, CDR2 SVGAGI, per germline. There are 13 residues in the CDR3. CDR3 nucleotides: TGTGCCAGCAGTTACTCTAGGGAGACTGAAGCTTTCTTT. It encodes CASSYSRETEAFF.

V usage is TRBV30 and J usage is TRBJ1-6; weak D call: TRBD1 (6 bases). Germline V gene sequence: CDR1 GTSNPN, CDR2 SVGIG (reference sequence). The CDR3 length is 15 residues. The V and J ends lost 0 bases and 7 bases respectively, with 13 bases between them. CDR3 DNA: TGTGCCTGGAGTGTACGGGGGCCCCAAAATTCACCCCTCCACTTT. This translates into CAWSVRGPQNSPLHF.

This clone was counted between two and nine times. This chain uses TRBV5-1 with TRBJ1-4, with 9 bases aligning to TRBD1. Germline trimming cut 4 bases from V and 4 bases from J; bases unmatched to any gene: 2. Germline V CDR1 and CDR2: SGHRS, YFSETQ. The CDR3 contains 14 residues. The chain's CDR3 is CASSRTGVNEKLFF. CDR3 sequence (DNA): TGCGCCAGCAGCAGGACAGGGGTTAATGAAAAACTGTTTTTT.

The chain couples TRBV5-4 to TRBJ1-6; D is uncertain. The CDR3 runs 15 residues. Trimming stripped 0 bases from V and 10 bases from J, with 14 bases between. In germline, CDR1 is SGHNT, CDR2 YYREEE (reference sequence). The DNA of the CDR3 is TGTGCCAGCAGCTTGGCGTTCAGTCTAAAATCACCCCTCCACTTT. It codes for CASSLAFSLKSPLHF.

The chain couples TRBV6-6 to TRBJ2-7, with a weak D call TRBD2 (6 bases). The germline gives CDR1 MNHNY, CDR2 SVGAGI (reference sequence). V was shortened by 4 bases and J by 7 bases, with 11 bases between the two germline ends. The CDR3 has 12 residues. CDR3 in DNA: TGTGCCAGCAGTTTCACCGCGGGGGAGCAGTACTTC. Protein: CASSFTAGEQYF.

The chain couples TRBV13 to TRBJ2-7, with no clear D. The CDR3 has 13 residues. The V gene's germline CDR1 is PRHDT and CDR2 FYEKMQ (reference sequence). Trimming took 7 bases from V and 4 from J, leaving 14 bases between them. The CDR3 protein is CASNRNGLYEQYF. For the CDR3, the DNA is TGTGCCAGCAACCGGAATGGGTTATACGAGCAGTACTTC.